This paragraph covers one T cell receptor beta chain sequence. Authors' data handling: Estimation of nucleated cell counts relied on the amplification of reference gene primers. Only in-frame clones appear in the TCRdb table, and some are missing; sequencing was by immunoSEQ multiplex PCR. V and J calls plus clone size are reproduced from that table; the DNA served to infer D and trimming. This sample has more than 200,000 clones, with around nine tenths found just once. These data are taken from a study of blood T cell repertoires in COVID-19. At the level of the study: Sources were T cells, B-cell-depleted T cells, or PBMCs; the material itself was cDNA or gDNA.

V lost 0 bases and J lost 5; bases outside the gene matches: 6. Germline V gene sequence: CDR1 SGDLS, CDR2 YYNGEE. The CDR3 is 16 residues long. This clonotype was sampled from a man aged 35-49 years with acute or convalescent COVID-19. The sample was peripheral blood. The J gene is TRBJ1-3, the V gene TRBV9, with 9 bases identical to TRBD1. The CDR3 coding sequence is TGTGCCAGCAGCGTAGCGGGACAGGGAATGCGAAACACCATATATTTT. Translated, it gives CASSVAGQGMRNTIYF.